The subject of this entry is one T cell receptor (beta chain). The antigen is unknown. This sample was taken from a study of cytomegalovirus exposure and HLA in healthy donors. A multiplex PCR was run with 60 Vbeta primers and 13 Jbeta primers. Clones were read by immunoSEQ multiplex PCR, and TCRdb kept only the in-frame ones, dropping some. The sample consists of roughly 81,000 clones, around 77% of them appearing once. CDR3 length equals 15 residues. V was shortened by 3 bases and J by 3 bases, with 12 bases between the two germline ends. The germline V gene has CDR1 LNHDA and CDR2 SQIVND (reference sequence). Study results and caveats: CMV serostatus was the sole immune exposure data available. The study flagged roughly 150 TCR beta chains as cytomegalovirus-associated. An ancestry cluster, one associated with Asian ancestry, reportedly showed fewer N-insertions than the 666-donor mean in a later analysis.

The V call is TRBV19, the J call TRBJ1-5, with D possibly matching TRBD1 (5 bases). The receptor was derived from a boy between 10 and 17 years old in good health and CMV-seronegative. Sequenced sample: PBMCs. CDR3 loop: CASSIQVGVNQPQHF. CDR3 sequence (DNA): TGTGCCAGTAGTATCCAGGTAGGGGTCAATCAGCCCCAGCATTTT.